A selection of T cell receptor beta chains follows, all from one sample in a study of OX40 agonist ivuxolimab in advanced cancers. The table came from immunoSEQ multiplex PCR; TCRdb's copy has only in-frame clones and leaves some out. The sample lists 45,000 to 55,000 clones, approximately 84% occurring once. The specimen was CD4+ or CD8+ T cells sorted from blood, collected in a trial of the OX40 agonist ivuxolimab. All receptors derive from an adult with an advanced solid tumor such as melanoma, head and neck, liver or kidney cancer. CDR3s include the opening cysteine and the closing phenylalanine or tryptophan. The D gene is left open where the match is weak. Expanded clones get a size class; other rows say once, few or many, or leave the size out.

V	size	length	D	J	DNA	CDR3
TRBV6-6	.	14	.	TRBJ2-7	TGTGCCAGCAGTTTGTTAGCATCAGTTCGCGAGCAGTACTTC	CASSLLASVREQYF
TRBV7-2	.	15	.	TRBJ2-5	TGTGCCAGCAGCCGCCGGCCCGGGCCACTAGAGACCCAGTACTTC	CASSRRPGPLETQYF
TRBV30	.	12	.	TRBJ1-1	TGTGCCTGGAATCAACGGGACACTGAAGCTTTCTTT	CAWNQRDTEAFF
TRBV7-8	.	16	TRBD2	TRBJ2-3	TGTGCCAGCAGGATAAGCGGGGGGGCAGGGACAGATACGCAGTATTTT	CASRISGGAGTDTQYF
TRBV9	.	15	TRBD2	TRBJ2-3	TGTGCCAGCACCGGACTAGACTCTAGCACAGATACGCAGTATTTT	CASTGLDSSTDTQYF
TRBV6-1	.	15	.	TRBJ1-6	TGTGCCAGCACCCGGACAGAGAACTATAATTCACCCCTCCACTTT	CASTRTENYNSPLHF
TRBV14	.	22	TRBD1	TRBJ2-7	TGTGCCAGCAGCCAAGGGGAGGTTACGGGACAGGGGGCCCCAAAACCAACCCGCGAGCAGTACTTC	CASSQGEVTGQGAPKPTREQYF
TRBV6-5	.	14	.	TRBJ2-3	TGTGCCAGCAGGCCCGGCCTAGCGCGAGGTACGCAGTATTTT	CASRPGLARGTQYF
TRBV6-6	few	11	.	TRBJ2-7	TGTGCCAGCAAAGACGGGGCCGAGCAGTACTTC	CASKDGAEQYF
TRBV6-1	once	14	.	TRBJ1-4	TGTGCCAGCATCCCCGGAGGGGATAATGAAAAACTGTTTTTT	CASIPGGDNEKLFF
TRBV7-2	.	14	.	TRBJ2-1	TGTGCCAGCAGCTTAGATCTAGGGATTTCGGAGCAGTTCTTC	CASSLDLGISEQFF
TRBV7-9	few	14	.	TRBJ2-7	TGTGCCAGCAGCGCGCGGGCCTCCTACTACGAGCAGTACTTC	CASSARASYYEQYF
TRBV6-1	.	12	.	TRBJ2-2	TGTGCCAGCAGTGAATATCGCGTTCAGCTGTTTTTT	CASSEYRVQLFF
TRBV4-2	.	13	.	TRBJ2-1	TGTGCCAGCAGCCAAGACCCCTCCGTCAATAAGTTCTTC	CASSQDPSVNKFF
TRBV6-6	.	14	.	TRBJ1-5	TGTGCCAGCAGCCCGGCGGGTAACAATCAGCCCCAGCATTTT	CASSPAGNNQPQHF
TRBV7-9	once	14	TRBD1	TRBJ1-3	TGTGCCAGCAGCCCCGGACAGGTCGGAAACACCATATATTTT	CASSPGQVGNTIYF
TRBV28	.	15	.	TRBJ2-7	TGTGCCAGCAGTTTTAAGCAGGGGGGGACCTACGAGCAGTACTTC	CASSFKQGGTYEQYF
TRBV10-3	.	14	TRBD2	TRBJ2-3	TGTGCCATCCGGAGCGGGAGAAGCACAGATACGCAGTATTTT	CAIRSGRSTDTQYF
TRBV28	.	15	.	TRBJ2-5	TGTGCCAGCAGTTTATGGGACACTCTTCGGGAGACCCAGTACTTC	CASSLWDTLRETQYF
TRBV7-2	.	13	.	TRBJ2-7	TGTGCCAGCAGCCCCTCCGGGGTACACGAGCAGTACTTC	CASSPSGVHEQYF
TRBV6-1	.	14	.	TRBJ2-7	TGTGCCAGCAGTGAAAATTCAGGGATCGGCGAGCAGTACTTC	CASSENSGIGEQYF
TRBV10-3	.	13	TRBD2	TRBJ2-4	TGTGCCATCAGTGAGGTTCTAGCGGGAGGACTAAACTTC	CAISEVLAGGLNF
TRBV7-7	.	13	.	TRBJ2-5	TGTGCTAGCAGCTTAGGGCAGGGAAAGACCCAGTACTTC	CASSLGQGKTQYF
TRBV5-5	.	18	.	TRBJ2-1	TGTGCCAGCAGCTTGGACAGGGCAAGGTGGAGCTCCTACAATGAGCAGTTCTTC	CASSLDRARWSSYNEQFF
TRBV30	few	12	.	TRBJ1-1	TGTGCCTGGAGAGGGGACCCTAGCGGAGCTTTCTTT	CAWRGDPSGAFF
TRBV28	.	13	.	TRBJ1-2	TGTGCCAGCAGTCCCCGGACAGAAGGTGGCTACACCTTC	CASSPRTEGGYTF
TRBV29-1	.	14	.	TRBJ1-4	TGCAGCGTTGCAAGAGCAGACTTGAATGAAAAACTGTTTTTT	CSVARADLNEKLFF
TRBV5-5	.	17	.	TRBJ2-2	TGTGCCAGCAGCTGGGGGATCGTAACCTCTCGCACCGGGGAGCTGTTTTTT	CASSWGIVTSRTGELFF
TRBV27	.	14	.	TRBJ2-4	TGTGCCAGCAGTACGCGTGAGGGATTGAACATTCAGTACTTC	CASSTREGLNIQYF
TRBV7-2	.	14	.	TRBJ2-3	TGTGCCAGCAGCTTCGACTGGGGCACAGATACGCAGTATTTT	CASSFDWGTDTQYF
TRBV15	.	15	.	TRBJ1-1	TGTGCCACCAGCAGAGCGCGGGGGGCGATCGCTGAAGCTTTCTTT	CATSRARGAIAEAFF
TRBV7-8	once	18	TRBD2	TRBJ2-7	TGTGCCAGCAGCCCCGGGTCGGCTAGCGGGGGGCAAACCTACGAGCAGTACTTC	CASSPGSASGGQTYEQYF
TRBV18	.	18	TRBD1	TRBJ2-6	TGTGCCAGCTCACCTCCCGGGACAGGGGGTGCTGGGGCCAACGTCCTGACTTTC	CASSPPGTGGAGANVLTF
TRBV7-9	.	11	.	TRBJ1-1	TGTGCCAGCAGCATACGTCCTGAGGCTTTCTTT	CASSIRPEAFF